These 3 T cell receptor beta chains were all obtained from the same sample, sequenced in a study of T cell responses to AZD1222 COVID-19 vaccine. Some clones are missing from TCRdb's copy, which holds only in-frame ones; the method was immunoSEQ multiplex PCR. The profile covers about 160,000 clones, with around 90% appearing a single time and roughly 3.2% taken by the ten largest. The specimen was peripheral blood, collected 28 days after the second AZD1222 dose. The receptors derive from an adult who received the AZD1222 COVID-19 vaccine.

The rearrangement uses TRBV12-5 and TRBJ2-7; 8 bases fit TRBD1. CDR1 is LGHNT and CDR2 is FRNRAP in the germline V gene. This CDR3 has 13 amino acids. Trimming removed 1 base from V and 6 bases from J; junction bases left unmatched: 2. CDR3 protein: CASGLGQGSEQYF. In DNA, the CDR3 is TGTGCTAGTGGTTTGGGACAGGGGAGCGAGCAGTACTTC.

The chain is built from TRBV3-1 (or the pseudogene TRBV3-2) and TRBJ2-7; 8 positions match TRBD2. The CDR3 runs to 14 residues. Trimming at V came to 1 base and at J to 6 bases, leaving 5 bases not matched to a gene. The germline CDR1 and CDR2 sequences are LGHDT and YNNKEL (reference sequence). This CDR3 reads CASSQVLGTSEQYF. Here the CDR3 DNA reads TGTGCCAGCAGCCAAGTCCTCGGGACTAGCGAGCAGTACTTC.

The rearrangement links TRBV19 to TRBJ1-1; D is undetermined. This CDR3 has 13 residues. Per germline, CDR1 LNHDA and CDR2 SQIVND (reference sequence). Trimming took 3 bases from V and 0 from J, leaving 5 bases between them. The CDR3 here is CASSISLNTEAFF. DNA of the CDR3: TGTGCCAGTAGTATTTCACTGAACACTGAAGCTTTCTTT. Full variable domain (missing parts from reference TRBV19 and TRBJ1-1): DGGITQSPKYLFRKEGQNVTLSCEQNLNHDAMYWYRQDPGQGLRLIYYSQIVNDFQKGDIAEGYSVSREKKESFPLTVTSAQKNPTAFYLCASSISLNTEAFFGQGTRLTVV.